This TCR beta chain comes out of a study of T cells after yellow fever vaccination. Points from the study as a whole: FACS-sorted repertoires might harbor abundant contaminating clonotypes from the bulk population.

Turning to this clonotype: The antigen is unknown.

TCRdb redid the calling of the 5' RACE reads with MiXCR, one entry per CDR3 protein. The sample lists some 320,000 distinct CDR3 sequences, under 9% seen once, with around 3.4% in the top ten. CDR3 length: 14 amino acids. The germline CDR1 and CDR2 sequences are SNHLY and FYNNEI. Trimming shortened V by 8 bases and J by 1 base, and 13 bases separated the two germline ends. Sequencing used CD4+ T cells sorted from PBMCs, obtained 5 days after the yellow fever booster vaccination. The clonotype comes from a young man who received the YFV17D yellow fever vaccine. The chain links TRBV2 to TRBJ2-3; D uncertain. The CDR3 sequence is CASRRLTRTDTQYF. CDR3 nucleotide sequence: TGTGCCAGCCGAAGGTTGACCCGCACAGATACGCAGTATTTT.